This TCR beta chain is drawn from a study of T cell responses to AZD1222 COVID-19 vaccine. Study at large: Investigators merged groups given second doses at roughly 4 or roughly 12 weeks.

Germline V lookup: CDR1 SGHRS, CDR2 YFSETQ. Trimming took off 0 bases at V and 8 bases at J, with 6 bases between the two ends. This CDR3 has 13 amino acids. Study conclusions and caveats: Two AZD1222 doses significantly raised spike-specific TCR breadth and depth over controls. Regions left unmutated in variants are reportedly the target of nearly half of spike-specific TCRs.

With regard to this clone: The antigen is unknown.

The repertoire was sequenced with immunoSEQ multiplex PCR; TCRdb's copy has only in-frame clones and lacks some. This table holds about 98,000 clones, 80% to 85% found once. The TCR sequence derives from an adult in good health. The sample was peripheral blood, taken on day 0 of AZD1222 vaccination. The chain employs TRBV5-1 and TRBJ1-6; no reliable D call. The CDR3 sequence is CASSLVRDSPLHF. CDR3 sequence (DNA): TGCGCCAGCAGCTTGGTCCGGGATTCACCCCTCCACTTT.